The rows below give T cell receptor beta chains drawn from one sample of a study of cytomegalovirus exposure and HLA in healthy donors. The protocol was immunoSEQ multiplex PCR, while the TCRdb copy is restricted to in-frame clones and leaves out a portion. The data contain about 78,000 clones, roughly 83% of them seen just once; the ten biggest clones take up approximately 2.4%. Specimen: PBMCs. The source is a woman aged 45 to 65 in good health and CMV-seronegative. Each CDR3 is given with its conserved first and last residue. D genes are given only for firm matches.

.	TRBV28	TRBJ1-3	CASSIQGLGNTIYF	TGTGCCAGCAGTATACAGGGTCTTGGAAACACCATATATTTT
.	TRBV7-2	TRBJ2-1	CASSLALNEQFF	TGTGCCAGCAGCTTAGCGCTAAATGAGCAGTTCTTC
.	TRBV29-1	TRBJ1-2	CSVDSTPGWGYGYTF	TGCAGCGTTGACAGTACGCCAGGGTGGGGCTATGGCTACACCTTC
.	TRBV19	TRBJ2-1	CASSPGANYNEQFF	TGTGCCAGTAGCCCGGGAGCTAATTACAATGAGCAGTTCTTC
.	TRBV5-6	TRBJ2-5	CASSRGGHQETQYF	TGTGCCAGCAGCCGTGGCGGCCACCAAGAGACCCAGTACTTC
.	TRBV21-1	TRBJ1-1	CASSKVAGNTEAFF	TGTGCCAGCAGCAAAGTTGCAGGCAACACTGAAGCTTTCTTT
TRBD2	TRBV13	TRBJ2-7	CASSPGLAGGGAYEQYF	TGTGCCAGCAGCCCGGGACTAGCGGGAGGGGGGGCCTACGAGCAGTACTTC
TRBD2	TRBV2	TRBJ2-3	CASSGPGTSGRDTQYF	TGTGCCAGCAGTGGACCCGGGACTAGCGGGAGAGATACGCAGTATTTT
.	TRBV28	TRBJ1-3	CASSLARGGGNTIYF	TGTGCCAGCAGTTTAGCCAGAGGCGGTGGAAACACCATATATTTT
.	TRBV27	TRBJ1-5	CASSLGGGGGNQPQHF	TGTGCCAGCAGTTTAGGGGGGGGCGGGGGCAATCAGCCCCAGCATTTT
.	TRBV2	TRBJ2-7	CASRNSYEQYF	TGTGCCAGCAGGAACAGCTACGAGCAGTACTTC
.	TRBV6-5	TRBJ2-7	CASSSRTETPYEQYF	TGTGCCAGCAGTTCAAGGACAGAGACCCCCTACGAGCAGTACTTC